This T cell receptor beta chain was identified during a study of T cells in Graves' hyperthyroidism and ophthalmopathy. Study conclusions and caveats: Ophthalmopathy was predicted by the model a median of roughly 6.6 months ahead of onset.

TCR beta CDR3 regions were amplified from RNA. HTBI primers were used for first-round RT-PCR of the TCR CDR3. Each CDR3 protein gets one entry after TCRdb re-called the multiplex PCR reads with MiXCR. The sample holds 660,000 or so distinct CDR3 sequences, roughly 45% seen once. Points on this clonotype: Its antigen is unidentified.

With 7 bases removed from V and 0 bases from J, the gap between germline ends came to 9 bases. The CDR3 contains 14 residues. Exclusion followed for patients with uncontrolled infection, other autoimmune disease, pregnancy or lactation. V is TRBV12-3 or TRBV12-4 and J is TRBJ2-2; D unresolved. The sequence was obtained from an adult man with Graves' disease, either hyperthyroidism or ophthalmopathy (not recorded which). The specimen was peripheral blood or thyroid tissue (not recorded which). The CDR3 is CASMTTSNTGELFF. The CDR3 DNA reads TGTGCCAGCATGACGACTTCGAACACCGGGGAGCTGTTTTTT.